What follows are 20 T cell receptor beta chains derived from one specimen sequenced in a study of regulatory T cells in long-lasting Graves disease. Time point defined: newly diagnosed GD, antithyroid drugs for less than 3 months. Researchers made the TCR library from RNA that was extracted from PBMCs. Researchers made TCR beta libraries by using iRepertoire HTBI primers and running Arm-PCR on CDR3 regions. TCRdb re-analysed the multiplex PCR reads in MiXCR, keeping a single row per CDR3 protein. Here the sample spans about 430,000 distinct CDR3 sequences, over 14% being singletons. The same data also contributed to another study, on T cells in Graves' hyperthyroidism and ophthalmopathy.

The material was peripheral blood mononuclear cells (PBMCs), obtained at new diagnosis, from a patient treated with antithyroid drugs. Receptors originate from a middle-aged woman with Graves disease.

The chain's CDR3 is CASSYRPNRGDGYTF. Written as DNA, the CDR3 is TGTGCCAGCAGCTATCGGCCGAACCGTGGTGATGGCTACACCTTC. The V gene is TRBV12-3 or TRBV12-4, the J gene TRBJ1-2; the D is unclear. Trimming removed 6 bases at V and 6 bases at J, with 20 bases between. The CDR3 length is 15 residues.

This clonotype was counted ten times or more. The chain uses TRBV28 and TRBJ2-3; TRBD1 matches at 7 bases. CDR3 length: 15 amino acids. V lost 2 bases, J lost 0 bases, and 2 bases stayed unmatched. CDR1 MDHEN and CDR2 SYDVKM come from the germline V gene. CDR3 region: CASSLDRESTDTQYF. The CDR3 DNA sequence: TGTGCCAGCAGTTTAGACAGGGAGAGCACAGATACGCAGTATTTT.

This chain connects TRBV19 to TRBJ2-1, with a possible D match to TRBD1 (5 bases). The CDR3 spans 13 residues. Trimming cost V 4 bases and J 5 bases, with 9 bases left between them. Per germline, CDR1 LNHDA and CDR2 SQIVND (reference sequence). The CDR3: CASSKGNHNEQFF. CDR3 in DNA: TGTGCCAGTAGTAAGGGGAACCACAATGAGCAGTTCTTC.

The CDR3 DNA reads as TGCAGTGCTAGTGGGGCGGCCTCCTACAATGAGCAGTTCTTC. Its protein is CSASGAASYNEQFF. The J gene is TRBJ2-1, the V gene TRBV20-1; D may be TRBD1 (5 bases). The CDR3 covers 14 residues. Germline V gives CDR1 DFQATT, CDR2 SNEGSKA (reference sequence). V dropped 3 bases and J dropped 0 bases, with 9 bases sitting between them.

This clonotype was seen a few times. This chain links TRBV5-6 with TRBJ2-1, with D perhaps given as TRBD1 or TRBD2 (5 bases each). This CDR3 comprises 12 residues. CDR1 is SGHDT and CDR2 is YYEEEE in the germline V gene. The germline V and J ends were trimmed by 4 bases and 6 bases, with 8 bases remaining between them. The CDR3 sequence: CASSIGANEQFF. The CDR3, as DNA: TGTGCCAGCAGCATCGGGGCCAATGAGCAGTTCTTC.

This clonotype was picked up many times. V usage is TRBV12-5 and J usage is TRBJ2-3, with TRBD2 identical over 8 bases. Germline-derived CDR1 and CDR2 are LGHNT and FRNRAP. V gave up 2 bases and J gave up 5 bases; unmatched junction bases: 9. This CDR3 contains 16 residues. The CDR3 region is CASGLIQAGEVDTQYF. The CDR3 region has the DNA TGTGCTAGTGGTTTGATTCAAGCGGGAGAGGTAGATACGCAGTATTTT.

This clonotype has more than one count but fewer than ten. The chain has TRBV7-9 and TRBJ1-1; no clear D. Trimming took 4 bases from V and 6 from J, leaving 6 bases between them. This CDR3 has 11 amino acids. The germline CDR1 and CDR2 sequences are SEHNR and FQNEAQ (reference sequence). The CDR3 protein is CASSSRAEAFF. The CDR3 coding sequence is TGTGCCAGCAGCTCCCGCGCTGAAGCTTTCTTT.

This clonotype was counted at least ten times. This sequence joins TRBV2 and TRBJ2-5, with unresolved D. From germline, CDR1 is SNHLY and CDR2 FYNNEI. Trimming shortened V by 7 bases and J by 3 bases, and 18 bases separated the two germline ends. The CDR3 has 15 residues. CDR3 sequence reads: CASMFAPSTEETQYF. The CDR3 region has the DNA TGTGCCAGCATGTTTGCCCCCTCGACCGAAGAGACCCAGTACTTC.

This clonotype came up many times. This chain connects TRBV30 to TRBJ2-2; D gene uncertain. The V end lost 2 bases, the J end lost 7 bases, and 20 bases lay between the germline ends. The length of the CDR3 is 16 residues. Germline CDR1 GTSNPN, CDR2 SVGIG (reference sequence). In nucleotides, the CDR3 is TGTGCCTGGAGTCCCCCCGTTACCGGGCTCTACGGGGAGCTGTTTTTT. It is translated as CAWSPPVTGLYGELFF.

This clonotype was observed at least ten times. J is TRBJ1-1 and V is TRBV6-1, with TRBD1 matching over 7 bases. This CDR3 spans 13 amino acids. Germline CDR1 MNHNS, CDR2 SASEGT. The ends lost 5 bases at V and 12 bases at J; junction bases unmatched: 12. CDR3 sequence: CASSRTQGGTTFF. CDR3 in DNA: TGTGCCAGCAGTCGTACCCAGGGGGGTACGACTTTCTTT.

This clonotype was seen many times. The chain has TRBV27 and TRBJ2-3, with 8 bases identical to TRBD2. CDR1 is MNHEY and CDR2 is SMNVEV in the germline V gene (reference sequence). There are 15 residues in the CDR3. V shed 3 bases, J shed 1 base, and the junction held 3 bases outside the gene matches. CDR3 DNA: TGTGCCAGCAGTTTCTCGCGGGAGGGCACAGATACGCAGTATTTT. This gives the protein CASSFSREGTDTQYF.

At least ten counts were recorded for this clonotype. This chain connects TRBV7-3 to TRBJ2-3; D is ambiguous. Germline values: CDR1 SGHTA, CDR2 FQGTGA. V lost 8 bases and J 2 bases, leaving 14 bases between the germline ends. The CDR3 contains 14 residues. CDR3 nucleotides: TGTGCCAGCCCTCTGGAGCCCTACACAGATACGCAGTATTTT. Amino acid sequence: CASPLEPYTDTQYF. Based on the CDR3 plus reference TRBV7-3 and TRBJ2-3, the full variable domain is GAGVSQTPSNKVTEKGKYVELRCDPISGHTALYWYRQSLGQGPEFLIYFQGTGAADDSGLPNDRFFAVRPEGSVSTLKIQRTERGDSAVYLCASPLEPYTDTQYFGPGTRLTVL.

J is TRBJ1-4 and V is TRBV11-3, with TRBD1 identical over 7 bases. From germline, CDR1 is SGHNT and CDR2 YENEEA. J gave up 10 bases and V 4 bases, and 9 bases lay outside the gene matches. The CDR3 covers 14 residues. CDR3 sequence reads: CASSYGTATGKLFF. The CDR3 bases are TGTGCCAGCAGCTACGGGACAGCCACGGGAAAACTGTTTTTT.

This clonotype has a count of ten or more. The CDR3 DNA follows: TGCGCCAGCAGCTTGGTGGGGAAACTGCAGATCAGCTCCTACAATGAGCAGTTCTTC. This codes for CASSLVGKLQISSYNEQFF. The chain is built from TRBV5-1 and TRBJ2-1; no definite D call. The germline V gene has CDR1 SGHRS and CDR2 YFSETQ. This CDR3 is 19 amino acids long. Trimming left V 0 bases short and J 0 bases short, with 19 bases between.

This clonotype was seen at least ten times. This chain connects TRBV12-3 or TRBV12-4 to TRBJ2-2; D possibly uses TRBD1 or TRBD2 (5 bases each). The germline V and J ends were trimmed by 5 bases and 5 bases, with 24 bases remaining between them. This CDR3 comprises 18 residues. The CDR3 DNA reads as TGTGCCAGCAGTCCCCGAATAGGTCGTGGGGGAACGACCGGGGAGCTGTTTTTT. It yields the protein CASSPRIGRGGTTGELFF.

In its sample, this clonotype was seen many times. CDR3 sequence (DNA): TGTGCCAGCAGTTTGGGTGCGGGGGCCTACGAGCAGTACTTC. Residues: CASSLGAGAYEQYF. The chain combines TRBV2 with TRBJ2-7, with 7 nucleotides matching TRBD2. The CDR3 has 14 residues. Germline CDR1 reads SNHLY; CDR2 reads FYNNEI. Germline trimming cut 5 bases from V and 2 bases from J; bases unmatched to any gene: 6. The full variable domain, rest sourced from reference TRBV2 and TRBJ2-7, is EPEVTQTPSHQVTQMGQEVILRCVPISNHLYFYWYRQILGQKVEFLVSFYNNEISEKSEIFDDQFSVERPDGSNFTLKIRSTKLEDSAMYFCASSLGAGAYEQYFGPGTRLTVT.

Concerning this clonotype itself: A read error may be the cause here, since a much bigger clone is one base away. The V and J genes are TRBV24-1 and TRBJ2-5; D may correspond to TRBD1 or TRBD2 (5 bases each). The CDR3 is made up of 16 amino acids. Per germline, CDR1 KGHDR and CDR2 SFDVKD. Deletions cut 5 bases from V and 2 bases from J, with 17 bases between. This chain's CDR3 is CATSANHGAGQETQYF. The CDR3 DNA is TGTGCCACCAGTGCCAACCACGGGGCAGGACAAGAGACCCAGTACTTC.

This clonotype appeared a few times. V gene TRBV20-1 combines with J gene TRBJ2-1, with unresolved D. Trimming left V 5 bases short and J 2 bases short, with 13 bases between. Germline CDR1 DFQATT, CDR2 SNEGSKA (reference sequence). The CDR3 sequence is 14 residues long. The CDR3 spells CSAPPRRPYNEQFF. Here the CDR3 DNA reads TGCAGTGCTCCCCCGAGGAGACCCTACAATGAGCAGTTCTTC.

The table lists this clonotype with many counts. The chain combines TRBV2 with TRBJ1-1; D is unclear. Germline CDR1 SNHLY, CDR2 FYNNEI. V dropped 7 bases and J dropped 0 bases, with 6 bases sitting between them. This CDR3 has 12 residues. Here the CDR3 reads CASINMNTEAFF. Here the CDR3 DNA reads TGTGCCAGCATTAACATGAACACTGAAGCTTTCTTT.

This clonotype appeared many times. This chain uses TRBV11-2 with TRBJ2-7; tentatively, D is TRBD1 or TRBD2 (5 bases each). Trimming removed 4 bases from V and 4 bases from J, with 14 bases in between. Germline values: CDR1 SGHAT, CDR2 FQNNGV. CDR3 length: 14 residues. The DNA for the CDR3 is TGTGCCAGCAGCTACAATGCCGGGACGTACGAGCAGTACTTC. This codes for CASSYNAGTYEQYF.